The present T cell receptor beta chain was sequenced within a study of T cells in Graves' hyperthyroidism and ophthalmopathy. Study-level results: Among clonotypes expanded in thyroid above 0.001, most were also found in blood. Ophthalmopathy and stable hyperthyroidism were told apart by a 13 V-J model.

The hyperthyroidism patients had all been newly diagnosed, and their disease duration was under 2 months. Their ages ranged from 18 to 65 years. An approximately 9.4 ml volume of fresh peripheral blood provided the PBMCs. Germline V CDR1 and CDR2: SNHLY, FYNNEI. The V gene end was trimmed by 4 bases and the J gene end by 0 bases; junction bases not matched to a gene: 10. This CDR3 is 17 amino acids long. This clonotype was seen ten or more times. Its antigen is as yet unknown. RNA transcripts served as the template for amplifying TCR beta CDR3 regions. The TCR CDR3 was amplified in a first-round RT-PCR using the HTBI primer set. TCRdb itself ran the multiplex PCR reads through MiXCR, one entry per CDR3 protein. The table shows a few hundred thousand distinct CDR3 sequences, with roughly an eighth occurring only once.

V gene TRBV2 combines with J gene TRBJ2-5, with 8 bases fitting TRBD1. Specimen: blood. The TCR comes from a woman in her late teens or twenties with Graves' hyperthyroidism. This chain's CDR3 is CASSGLVDRENQETQYF. CDR3 nucleotide sequence: TGTGCCAGCAGTGGTTTAGTGGACAGGGAGAACCAAGAGACCCAGTACTTC.